The 2 T cell receptor beta chains listed next were all sequenced from one sample in a study of cytomegalovirus exposure and HLA in healthy donors. It was with 60 Vbeta and 13 Jbeta primers that the PCR ran. Generated by immunoSEQ multiplex PCR, the TCRdb table keeps only in-frame clones and is missing some. The data show about 130,000 clones, with 60% to 80% seen just once and approximately 2% held by the top ten. Sequencing input: PBMCs. The source of these receptors is a man aged 30-40 years in good health and CMV-seronegative.

Comments on this clone: A read error may produce the germline difference seen at one junction end. This chain links TRBV7-9 with TRBJ2-7; no clear D. The CDR3 contains 12 residues. CDR1 and CDR2 (germline): SEHNR, FQNEAQ (reference sequence). CDR3 coding DNA: TGTGCCAGCAGCTTAAACTCCCACGAGCAGTACTTC. This gives the protein CASSLNSHEQYF.

The chain has TRBV6-1 and TRBJ2-6, with TRBD1 as a possible D gene (6 bases). Germline V gene sequence: CDR1 MNHNS, CDR2 SASEGT. Trimming removed 3 bases at V and 4 bases at J, with 10 bases between. The CDR3 loop spans 15 amino acids. CDR3 bases: TGTGCCAGCAGTGATGGGGGCTTCGGGGCCAACGTCCTGACTTTC. This gives the protein CASSDGGFGANVLTF.